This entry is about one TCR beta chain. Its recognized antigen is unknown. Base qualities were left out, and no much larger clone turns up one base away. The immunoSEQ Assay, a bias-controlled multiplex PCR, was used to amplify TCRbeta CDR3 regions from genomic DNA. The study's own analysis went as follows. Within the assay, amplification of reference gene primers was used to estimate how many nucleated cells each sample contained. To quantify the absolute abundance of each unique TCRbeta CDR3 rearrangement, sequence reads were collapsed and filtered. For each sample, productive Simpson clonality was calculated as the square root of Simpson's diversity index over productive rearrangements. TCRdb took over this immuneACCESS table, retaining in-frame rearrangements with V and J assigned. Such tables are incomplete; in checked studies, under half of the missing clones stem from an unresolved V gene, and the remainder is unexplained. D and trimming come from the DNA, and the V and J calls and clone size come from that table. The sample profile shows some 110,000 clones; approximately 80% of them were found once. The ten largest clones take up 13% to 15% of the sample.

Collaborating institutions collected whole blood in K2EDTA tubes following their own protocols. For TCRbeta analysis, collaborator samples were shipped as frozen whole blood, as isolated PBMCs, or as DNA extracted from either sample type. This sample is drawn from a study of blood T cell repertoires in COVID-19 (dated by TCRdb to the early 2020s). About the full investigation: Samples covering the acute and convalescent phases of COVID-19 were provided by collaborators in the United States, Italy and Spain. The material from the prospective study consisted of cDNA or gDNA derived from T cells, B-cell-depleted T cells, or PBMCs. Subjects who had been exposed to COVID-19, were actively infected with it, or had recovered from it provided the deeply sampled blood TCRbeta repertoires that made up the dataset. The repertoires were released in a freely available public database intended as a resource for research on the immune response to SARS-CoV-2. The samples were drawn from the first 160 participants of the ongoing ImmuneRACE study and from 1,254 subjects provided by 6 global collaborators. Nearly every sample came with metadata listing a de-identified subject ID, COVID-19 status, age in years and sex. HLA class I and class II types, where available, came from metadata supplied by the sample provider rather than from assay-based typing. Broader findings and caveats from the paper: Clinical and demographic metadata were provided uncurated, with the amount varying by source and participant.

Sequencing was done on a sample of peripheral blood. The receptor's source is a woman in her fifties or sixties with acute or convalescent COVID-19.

The DNA sequence reads TGCAGTGCTAGTGGAGGGACTAGCGGCACAGATACGCAGTATTTT. Its coded protein is CSASGGTSGTDTQYF. The sequence joins TRBV20-1 to TRBJ2-3; 10 of the junction bases match TRBD2. Measured from the cysteine to the phenylalanine, the CDR3 is 15 residues long. Only CDR3 DNA is held: 45 bases, read in frame from base 1. The germline V gene (reference sequence) supplies CDR1 DFQATT and CDR2 SNEGSKA. The V end gives up 3 bases and the J end 1 base, leaving 4 bases in the junction not matched to a gene.